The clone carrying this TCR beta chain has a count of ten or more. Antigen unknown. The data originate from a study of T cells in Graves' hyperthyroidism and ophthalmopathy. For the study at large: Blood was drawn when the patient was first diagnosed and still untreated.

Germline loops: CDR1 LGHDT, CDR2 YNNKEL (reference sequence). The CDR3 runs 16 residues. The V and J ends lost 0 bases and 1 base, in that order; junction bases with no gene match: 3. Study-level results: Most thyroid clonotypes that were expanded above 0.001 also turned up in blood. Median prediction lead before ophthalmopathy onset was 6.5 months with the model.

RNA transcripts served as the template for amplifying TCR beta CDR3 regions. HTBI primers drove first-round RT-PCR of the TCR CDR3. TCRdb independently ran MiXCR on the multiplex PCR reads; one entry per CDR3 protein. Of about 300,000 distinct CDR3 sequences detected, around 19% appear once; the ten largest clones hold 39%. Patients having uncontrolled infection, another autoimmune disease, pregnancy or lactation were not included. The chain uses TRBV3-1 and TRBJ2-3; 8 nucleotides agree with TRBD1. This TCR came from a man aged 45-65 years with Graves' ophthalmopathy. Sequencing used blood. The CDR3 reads CASSQETTGGTDTQYF. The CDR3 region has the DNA TGTGCCAGCAGCCAAGAAACGACAGGGGGCACAGATACGCAGTATTTT.